This TCR beta chain stems from a study of identifying expanded T cells in peripheral blood. Turning to this clone: Its antigen is undetermined.

General study results and limits: Roughly two-week clone count variance significantly increased as total template count grew.

Collection occurred without any documented infections or immune events in donors. TCRdb's table, derived via immunoSEQ multiplex PCR, lists solely in-frame clones and lacks some. The repertoire holds roughly 100,000 clones, with approximately 91% as singletons. V shed 3 bases, J shed 4 bases, and the junction held 15 bases outside the gene matches. The CDR3 loop spans 19 amino acids. CDR1 and CDR2 (germline): MNHEY, SMNVEV (reference sequence). The rearrangement links TRBV27 to TRBJ2-1; 10 bases match TRBD2. The TCR comes from a person aged 18 to 75 in good health. Sequenced material: blood. This CDR3 is CASSFVPSGGATFYNEQFF. CDR3 DNA: TGTGCCAGCAGTTTTGTCCCCAGCGGGGGGGCGACTTTTTACAATGAGCAGTTCTTC.